The 28 T cell receptor beta chains given below trace back to one sample, sequenced in a study of T cells in Graves' hyperthyroidism and ophthalmopathy (dated by TCRdb to between 2019 and 2020). The method behind the library was multiplex PCR. The run used an Illumina HiSeq 2000. TCR beta CDR3 regions were amplified from RNA transcripts. A first-round RT-PCR of the TCR CDR3 used the HTBI primer set with the Qiagen OneStep RT-PCR kit. Using fastp at Q25 and MiXCR, TCRdb reprocessed the public reads and kept productive beta chains. A single entry per CDR3 protein holds the most common genes and DNA from its merged rows. A total of some 350,000 distinct CDR3 sequences appear in this sample, nearly 15% of them only once. The biggest ten clones account for approximately 19% of the sample. The specimen sequenced was blood. These receptors all come from a woman aged 60-75 years with Graves' ophthalmopathy.

This clonotype showed up many times. The chain combines TRBV3-1 with TRBJ2-6; D tentatively reads TRBD1 or TRBD2 (5 bases each). The CDR3 consists of 17 residues. Germline values: CDR1 LGHDT, CDR2 YNNKEL (reference sequence). V shed 1 base and J shed 4 bases, with 14 bases lying between them. The CDR3 loop reads CASSQASNGAGANVLTF. CDR3 coding DNA: TGTGCCAGCAGCCAAGCGTCGAACGGGGCCGGGGCCAACGTCCTGACTTTC.

The CDR3 protein is CASSAVGGGNSPLHF. For the CDR3, the DNA is TGTGCCAGCAGTGCGGTGGGGGGGGGTAATTCACCCCTCCACTTT. The gene calls are TRBV9 and TRBJ1-6; D is perhaps TRBD1 (5 bases). CDR1 and CDR2 from the germline V gene are SGDLS and YYNGEE. CDR3 length: 15 residues. The V gene lost 5 bases and the J gene lost 6 bases, with 15 bases spanning the gap.

With regard to this clonotype: At one boundary the junction diverges from the germline segment, which might be a read error. V and J are TRBV30 and TRBJ2-2, with 11 bases fitting TRBD2. Germline CDR1 GTSNPN, CDR2 SVGIG (reference sequence). This CDR3 contains 18 residues. In DNA form, the CDR3 reads TGTGCCGGGAGTGCGACTAGCGGGAAGAGAGGGTCCTCCGGGGAGCTGTTTTTT. Translating it yields CAGSATSGKRGSSGELFF.

This clonotype occurred many times. The rearrangement uses TRBV24-1 and TRBJ2-3; D tentatively fits TRBD1 or TRBD2 (5 bases each). Germline V gene data show CDR1 as KGHDR and CDR2 as SFDVKD. The CDR3 totals 20 residues. The V end lost 4 bases, the J end lost 4 bases, and 29 bases lay between the germline ends. In DNA form, the CDR3 reads TGTGCCACCAGTGACTACGTGAGATTCCGGGACCGAGGACGAGCAGATACGCAGTATTTT. Its translation is CATSDYVRFRDRGRADTQYF.

This clonotype was seen at least ten times. The chain combines TRBV5-6 with TRBJ2-7; D is perhaps TRBD1 (6 bases). V was pared by 4 bases and J by 7 bases, with 18 bases between. The CDR3 totals 14 residues. Germline values: CDR1 SGHDT, CDR2 YYEEEE. CDR3 sequence reads: CASSTDFGTNEQYF. As DNA, the CDR3 is TGTGCCAGCAGCACGGATTTCGGGACAAATGAGCAGTACTTC.

This clonotype has more than one count but fewer than ten. This rearrangement joins TRBV7-9 to TRBJ1-6, with 7 bases lining up with TRBD1. This CDR3 has 15 amino acids. The V gene's germline CDR1 is SEHNR and CDR2 FQNEAQ (reference sequence). J gave up 0 bases and V 9 bases, and 5 bases lay outside the gene matches. The DNA for the CDR3 is TGTGCCAGTAGAGGGGACAGCTCCTATAATTCACCCCTCCACTTT. Encoded protein: CASRGDSSYNSPLHF.

This clonotype has at least ten counts. The gene calls are TRBV6-1 and TRBJ2-5; the match to TRBD2 covers 7 bases. Germline values: CDR1 MNHNS, CDR2 SASEGT. This CDR3 has 15 residues. V gave up 0 bases and J gave up 2 bases; unmatched junction bases: 3. The CDR3 is CASSEAGGSQETQYF. In DNA form, the CDR3 reads TGTGCCAGCAGTGAAGCCGGCGGGAGTCAAGAGACCCAGTACTTC.

This clonotype was counted many times. The chain is built from TRBV24-1 and TRBJ2-7; D gene ambiguous. The CDR3 runs to 14 residues. Germline V CDR1 and CDR2: KGHDR, SFDVKD. The V end was cut by 3 bases, the J end by 5 bases, with 13 bases between. CDR3 region: CATSDNMATHEQYF. The CDR3 DNA is TGTGCCACCAGTGATAACATGGCTACCCACGAGCAGTACTTC.

A note on this clonotype: The junction differs from germline at one of its ends, possibly a read error. This chain joins TRBV7-7 and TRBJ2-2; 16 nucleotides match TRBD2. This CDR3 contains 17 residues. The germline CDR1 and CDR2 sequences are SSHAT and FNYEAQ (reference sequence). The CDR3 sequence: CASSPGTSGRGTGELFF. CDR3 coding DNA: TGTGCTAGCAGCCCCGGGACTAGCGGGAGGGGGACCGGGGAGCTGTTTTTT.

A few counts support this clonotype. J is TRBJ1-2 and V is TRBV5-5; D might be TRBD1 (5 bases). Germline CDR1 is SGHKS and CDR2 is YYEKEE (reference sequence). CDR3 length: 17 amino acids. Trimming pared 0 bases from V and 0 bases from J, leaving 15 bases between. The CDR3 DNA sequence: TGTGCCAGCAGCTTGGCCCTCCAGGGCCTCACTAACTATGGCTACACCTTC. This codes for CASSLALQGLTNYGYTF.

This clonotype was seen only once. This chain links TRBV12-3 or TRBV12-4 with TRBJ2-1; 7 bases match TRBD2. This CDR3 spans 13 amino acids. Trimming at V came to 4 bases and at J to 9 bases, leaving 6 bases not matched to a gene. CDR3 protein: CASSSGGRGEQFF. For the CDR3, the DNA is TGTGCCAGCAGTTCGGGGGGAAGGGGTGAGCAGTTCTTC.

This clonotype was detected ten times or more. The rearrangement uses TRBV27 and TRBJ2-7, with D possibly matching TRBD2 (5 bases). Germline values: CDR1 MNHEY, CDR2 SMNVEV (reference sequence). The CDR3 has 15 amino acids. Trimming took 6 bases from V and 0 from J, leaving 15 bases between them. In DNA form, the CDR3 reads TGTGCCAGCAGCAAATCTACTAGGAGCTCCTACGAGCAGTACTTC. Protein sequence: CASSKSTRSSYEQYF.

The chain recombines TRBV7-2 with TRBJ2-4, with 8 bases lining up with TRBD1. V was pared by 1 base and J by 6 bases, with 5 bases of the junction left unmatched. CDR3 length equals 15 residues. Looked up from germline, CDR1 is SGHTA and CDR2 is FQGNSA. Here the CDR3 reads CASSLGTGYGNIQYF. The DNA for the CDR3 is TGTGCCAGCAGCTTAGGGACAGGGTACGGAAACATTCAGTACTTC.

At least ten counts were recorded for this clonotype. The genes are TRBV29-1 and TRBJ2-7, with TRBD2 as a possible D gene (6 bases). Trimming took 4 bases from V and 3 from J, leaving 10 bases between them. There are 12 residues in the CDR3. Germline V gene lookup returns CDR1 SQVTM and CDR2 ANQGSEA. The CDR3 is CSVVGGNYEQYF. As DNA, the CDR3 is TGCAGCGTTGTCGGGGGAAACTACGAGCAGTACTTC.

This clonotype was picked up a small number of times. The chain has TRBV20-1 and TRBJ2-7; 8 nucleotides match TRBD2. From germline, CDR1 is DFQATT and CDR2 SNEGSKA (reference sequence). The trim removed 6 bases at V and 2 bases at J, leaving 18 bases unmatched. The CDR3 runs 17 residues. For the CDR3, the DNA is TGCAGTGCAAATACGCCCCCAAGCGGGAGCCCAGCCTACGAGCAGTACTTC. This gives the protein CSANTPPSGSPAYEQYF.

This chain links TRBV19 with TRBJ1-1; D not resolved. Germline-derived CDR1 and CDR2 are LNHDA and SQIVND (reference sequence). CDR3 length: 13 amino acids. The V gene lost 5 bases and the J gene lost 7 bases, with 14 bases spanning the gap. DNA of the CDR3: TGTGCCAGTAGTTTGACGGGAGACGGTGAAGCTTTCTTT. Translated: CASSLTGDGEAFF.

The rearrangement links TRBV6-1 to TRBJ2-3; a weak D match, TRBD2 (5 bases). From germline, CDR1 is MNHNS and CDR2 SASEGT. With 5 bases removed from V and 6 bases from J, the gap between germline ends came to 15 bases. The CDR3 runs to 14 residues. For the CDR3, the DNA is TGTGCCAGCAGTTCGGCCCCGGGAAGGGATACGCAGTATTTT. Its translation is CASSSAPGRDTQYF.

The CDR3 region has the DNA TGTGCCAGCAGTTACTCTACCGGTCTTAGCGGGAACACCGGGGAGCTGTTTTTT. It translates to CASSYSTGLSGNTGELFF. This chain connects TRBV6-6 to TRBJ2-2; D might be TRBD2 (6 bases). CDR1 is MNHNY, CDR2 SVGAGI, per germline (reference sequence). Trimming shortened V by 0 bases and J by 1 base, and 15 bases separated the two germline ends. The CDR3 has 18 residues.

With regard to this clonotype: Germline and junction disagree at one end, which may indicate a read error. CDR3 residues: CASSLLAGVANVQFF. In DNA, the CDR3 is TGTGCCAGCAGTTTACTAGCGGGAGTGGCGAATGTGCAGTTCTTC. The chain is built from TRBV28 and TRBJ2-1, with 10 bases that match TRBD2. The CDR3 consists of 15 residues. Germline V lookup: CDR1 MDHEN, CDR2 SYDVKM.

V usage is TRBV24-1 and J usage is TRBJ2-1; TRBD1 agrees at 7 bases. V shed 3 bases, J shed 5 bases, and the junction held 9 bases outside the gene matches. The length of the CDR3 is 16 residues. Germline V gene data show CDR1 as KGHDR and CDR2 as SFDVKD. The CDR3: CATSDPGRGRDNEQFF. CDR3 DNA: TGTGCCACCAGTGATCCCGGAAGGGGGCGCGACAATGAGCAGTTCTTC.

This clonotype was seen many times. This chain connects TRBV20-1 to TRBJ2-3; D might be TRBD1 (5 bases). Per germline, CDR1 DFQATT and CDR2 SNEGSKA (reference sequence). V lost 0 bases to trimming and J lost 1 base, with 8 bases between them. This CDR3 is built from 14 residues. CDR3 sequence (DNA): TGCAGTGCTAGAGAACTCAGGGGCACAGATACGCAGTATTTT. This translates into CSARELRGTDTQYF.

This sequence joins TRBV30 and TRBJ2-1; 10 bases line up with TRBD2. Germline V lookup: CDR1 GTSNPN, CDR2 SVGIG (reference sequence). With 2 bases clipped from V and 4 bases from J, the junction kept 2 bases outside the gene matches. The length of the CDR3 is 14 residues. The CDR3 region has the DNA TGTGCCTGGAGTTGGACTAGCGGATACAATGAGCAGTTCTTC. Protein: CAWSWTSGYNEQFF. The full variable domain, rest sourced from reference TRBV30 and TRBJ2-1, is SQTIHQWPATLVQPVGSPLSLECTVEGTSNPNLYWYRQAAGRGLQLLFYSVGIGQISSEVPQNLSASRPQDRQFILSSKKLLLSDSGFYLCAWSWTSGYNEQFFGPGTRLTVL.

In this sample, this clonotype turned up a few times. J is TRBJ2-3 and V is TRBV28, with 13 bases that match TRBD2. CDR1 is MDHEN and CDR2 is SYDVKM in the germline V gene. V lost 6 bases, J lost 1 base, and 10 bases stayed unmatched. This CDR3 contains 18 residues. CDR3 sequence (DNA): TGTGCCAGCAGGAAAAGGACTAGCGGGAGTATGGGCACAGATACGCAGTATTTT. This codes for CASRKRTSGSMGTDTQYF.

This clonotype was detected many times. The gene calls are TRBV7-2 and TRBJ2-2; 7 nucleotides line up with TRBD2. The CDR3 totals 15 residues. J was trimmed by 2 bases and V by 5 bases; bases with no gene match: 5. CDR1 is SGHTA, CDR2 FQGNSA, per germline. CDR3 nucleotides: TGTGCCAGCAGCGCCGGGACTATCAACACCGGGGAGCTGTTTTTT. Protein: CASSAGTINTGELFF.

This clonotype has a count of ten or more. The V and J genes are TRBV3-1 and TRBJ1-1, with unresolved D. This CDR3 contains 12 residues. Germline V gene lookup returns CDR1 LGHDT and CDR2 YNNKEL (reference sequence). The V and J ends lost 0 bases and 5 bases respectively, with 4 bases between them. This CDR3 is CASSQEETEAFF. The CDR3 bases are TGTGCCAGCAGCCAAGAGGAAACTGAAGCTTTCTTT. Drawing the rest from reference TRBV3-1 and TRBJ1-1, the complete variable domain is DTAVSQTPKYLVTQMGNDKSIKCEQNLGHDTMYWYKQDSKKFLKIMFSYNNKELIINETVPNRFSPKSPDKAHLNLHINSLELGDSAVYFCASSQEETEAFFGQGTRLTVV.

This clonotype was counted between two and nine times. V and J are TRBV4-1 and TRBJ2-1, with D perhaps matching TRBD2 (6 bases). V was pared by 0 bases and J by 8 bases, with 17 bases between. Germline CDR1 MGHRA, CDR2 YSYEKL. There are 16 residues in the CDR3. CDR3 amino acids: CASSQEGRRSGDEQFF. The CDR3 DNA reads as TGCGCCAGCAGCCAAGAAGGGAGGCGCTCGGGCGATGAGCAGTTCTTC.

The genes are TRBV7-9 and TRBJ2-3, with TRBD1 matching over 9 bases. Germline values: CDR1 SEHNR, CDR2 FQNEAQ (reference sequence). There are 16 residues in the CDR3. Unmatched junction bases numbered 9, after V lost 7 bases and J lost 1 base. CDR3 in amino acids: CASTLTGGAGTDTQYF. The CDR3 region has the DNA TGTGCCAGCACCCTAACAGGGGGCGCTGGCACAGATACGCAGTATTTT.

This clonotype was seen at least ten times. V gene TRBV2 combines with J gene TRBJ2-5; 10 bases map to TRBD1. Trimming cost V 7 bases and J 4 bases; bases outside gene matches: 6. Germline CDR1 reads SNHLY; CDR2 reads FYNNEI. The CDR3 contains 14 residues. In DNA form, the CDR3 reads TGTGCCAGCACTCCGGGGACAGGGGCAGAGACCCAGTACTTC. This encodes CASTPGTGAETQYF. The full variable domain, in which reference TRBV2 and TRBJ2-5 provide the parts outside the CDR3, is EPEVTQTPSHQVTQMGQEVILRCVPISNHLYFYWYRQILGQKVEFLVSFYNNEISEKSEIFDDQFSVERPDGSNFTLKIRSTKLEDSAMYFCASTPGTGAETQYFGPGTRLLVL.